The rows below give T cell receptor beta chains drawn from one sample of a study of cytomegalovirus exposure and HLA in healthy donors. TCRdb's copy holds only in-frame clones and misses some; the assay was immunoSEQ multiplex PCR. The table records 150,000 to 250,000 clones, around 80% of them present only once. Material for sequencing was PBMCs. These receptors were taken from a woman under 40 in good health and CMV-seronegative. Each CDR3 is given with its conserved first and last residue. Fields, in order: J gene, CDR3 length, D gene, clone size, V gene, CDR3 protein, CDR3 DNA. The D gene is left open where the match is weak. Clone size is not always given. Where it is, it says once, few, many or a class for expanded clones.

J gene: TRBJ1-6
CDR3 length: 14
D gene: .
clone size: .
V gene: TRBV21-1
CDR3 protein: CASSKQVHYSPLHF
CDR3 DNA: TGTGCCAGCAGCAAACAGGTACATTATTCACCCCTCCACTTT

J gene: TRBJ2-1
CDR3 length: 15
D gene: .
clone size: .
V gene: TRBV6-5
CDR3 protein: CASSFAIPGRNEQFF
CDR3 DNA: TGTGCCAGCAGTTTCGCAATCCCGGGGAGGAATGAGCAGTTCTTC

J gene: TRBJ2-1
CDR3 length: 17
D gene: .
clone size: .
V gene: TRBV4-1
CDR3 protein: CASSQELPGHPAGEQFF
CDR3 DNA: TGCGCCAGCAGCCAAGAATTACCGGGACACCCAGCCGGTGAGCAGTTCTTC

J gene: TRBJ1-2
CDR3 length: 14
D gene: TRBD1
clone size: .
V gene: TRBV2
CDR3 protein: CASSPGQGAVGYTF
CDR3 DNA: TGTGCCAGCAGTCCCGGACAGGGGGCCGTTGGCTACACCTTC

J gene: TRBJ2-1
CDR3 length: 14
D gene: TRBD2
clone size: .
V gene: TRBV5-6
CDR3 protein: CASSSTGLANEQFF
CDR3 DNA: TGTGCCAGCAGCTCGACGGGACTAGCAAATGAGCAGTTCTTC

J gene: TRBJ2-2
CDR3 length: 16
D gene: TRBD2
clone size: .
V gene: TRBV5-4
CDR3 protein: CASSGPSGGATGELFF
CDR3 DNA: TGTGCCAGCAGCGGTCCTAGCGGGGGGGCCACCGGGGAGCTGTTTTTT

J gene: TRBJ1-2
CDR3 length: 13
D gene: TRBD1
clone size: .
V gene: TRBV30
CDR3 protein: CAWSHQGAPGYTF
CDR3 DNA: TGTGCCTGGAGTCATCAGGGGGCGCCTGGCTACACCTTC

J gene: TRBJ2-1
CDR3 length: 13
D gene: .
clone size: once
V gene: TRBV2
CDR3 protein: CASSGERYNEQFF
CDR3 DNA: TGTGCCAGCAGTGGCGAGAGGTACAATGAGCAGTTCTTC

J gene: TRBJ1-2
CDR3 length: 15
D gene: TRBD1
clone size: .
V gene: TRBV7-8
CDR3 protein: CASSSEGQGGYGYTF
CDR3 DNA: TGTGCCAGCAGCAGCGAAGGACAGGGTGGCTATGGCTACACCTTC

J gene: TRBJ1-3
CDR3 length: 14
D gene: .
clone size: .
V gene: TRBV5-6
CDR3 protein: CASSLAISGNTIYF
CDR3 DNA: TGTGCCAGCAGCTTGGCCATCTCTGGAAACACCATATATTTT

J gene: TRBJ1-3
CDR3 length: 16
D gene: TRBD1
clone size: .
V gene: TRBV5-8
CDR3 protein: CASSRQKGARGNTIYF
CDR3 DNA: TGTGCCAGCAGCAGACAAAAGGGGGCCAGGGGAAACACCATATATTTT

J gene: TRBJ2-7
CDR3 length: 13
D gene: TRBD1
clone size: .
V gene: TRBV27
CDR3 protein: CASKKTGGYEQYF
CDR3 DNA: TGTGCCAGCAAAAAGACAGGGGGCTACGAGCAGTACTTC